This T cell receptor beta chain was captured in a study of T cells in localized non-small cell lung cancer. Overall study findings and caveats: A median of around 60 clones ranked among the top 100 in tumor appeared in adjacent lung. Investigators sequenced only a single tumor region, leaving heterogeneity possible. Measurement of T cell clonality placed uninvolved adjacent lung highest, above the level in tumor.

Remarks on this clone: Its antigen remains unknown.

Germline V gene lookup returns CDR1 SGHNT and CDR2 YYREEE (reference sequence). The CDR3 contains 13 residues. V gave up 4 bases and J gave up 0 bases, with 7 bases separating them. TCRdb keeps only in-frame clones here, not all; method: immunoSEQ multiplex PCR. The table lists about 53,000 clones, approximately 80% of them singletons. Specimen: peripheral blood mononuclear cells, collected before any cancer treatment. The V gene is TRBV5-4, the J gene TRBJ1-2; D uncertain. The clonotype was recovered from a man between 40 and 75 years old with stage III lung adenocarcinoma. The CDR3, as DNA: TGTGCCAGCAGCCTCGGGTCTAACTATGGCTACACCTTC. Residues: CASSLGSNYGYTF.